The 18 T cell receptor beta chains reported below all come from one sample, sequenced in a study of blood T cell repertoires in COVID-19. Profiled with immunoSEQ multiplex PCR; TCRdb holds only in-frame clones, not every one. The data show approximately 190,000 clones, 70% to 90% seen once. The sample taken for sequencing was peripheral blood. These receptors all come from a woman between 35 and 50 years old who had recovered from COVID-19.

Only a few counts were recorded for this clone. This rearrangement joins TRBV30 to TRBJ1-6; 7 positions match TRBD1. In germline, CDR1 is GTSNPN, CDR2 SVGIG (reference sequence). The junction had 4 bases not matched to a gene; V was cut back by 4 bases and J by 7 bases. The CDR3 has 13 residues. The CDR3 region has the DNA TGTGCCTGGAAGGCAGGGGGAAATTCACCCCTCCACTTT. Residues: CAWKAGGNSPLHF.

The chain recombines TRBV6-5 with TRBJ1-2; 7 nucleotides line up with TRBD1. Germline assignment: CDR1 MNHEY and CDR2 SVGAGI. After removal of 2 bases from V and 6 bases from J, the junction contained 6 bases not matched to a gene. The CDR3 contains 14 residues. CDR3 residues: CASSYQQGRDGYTF. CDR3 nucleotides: TGTGCCAGCAGTTACCAACAGGGGAGAGATGGCTACACCTTC.

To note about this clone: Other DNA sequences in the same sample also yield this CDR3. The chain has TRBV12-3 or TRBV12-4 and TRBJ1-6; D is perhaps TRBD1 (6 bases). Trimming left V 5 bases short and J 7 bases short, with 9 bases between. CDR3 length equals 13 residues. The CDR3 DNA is TGTGCCAGCAGTCGGGACACCAATTCACCCCTCCACTTT. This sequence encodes CASSRDTNSPLHF.

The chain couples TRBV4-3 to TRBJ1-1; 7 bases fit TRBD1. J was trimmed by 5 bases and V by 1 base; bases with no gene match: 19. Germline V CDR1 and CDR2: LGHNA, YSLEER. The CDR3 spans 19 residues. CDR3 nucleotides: TGCGCCAGCAGCCAAGGGGACAGCCGGTCGTCAACCCGAGGGACTGAAGCTTTCTTT. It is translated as CASSQGDSRSSTRGTEAFF.

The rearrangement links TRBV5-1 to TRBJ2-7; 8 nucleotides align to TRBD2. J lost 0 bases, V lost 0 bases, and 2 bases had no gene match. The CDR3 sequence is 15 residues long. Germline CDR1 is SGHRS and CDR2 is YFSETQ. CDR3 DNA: TGCGCCAGCAGCTTGGCTAGCGGGCCCTCCTACGAGCAGTACTTC. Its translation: CASSLASGPSYEQYF.

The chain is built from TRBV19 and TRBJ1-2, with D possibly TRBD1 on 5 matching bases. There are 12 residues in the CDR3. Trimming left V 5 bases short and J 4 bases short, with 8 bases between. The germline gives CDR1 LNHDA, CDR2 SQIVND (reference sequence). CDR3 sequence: CASSFDSYGYTF. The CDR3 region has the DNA TGTGCCAGTAGTTTCGACAGCTATGGCTACACCTTC.

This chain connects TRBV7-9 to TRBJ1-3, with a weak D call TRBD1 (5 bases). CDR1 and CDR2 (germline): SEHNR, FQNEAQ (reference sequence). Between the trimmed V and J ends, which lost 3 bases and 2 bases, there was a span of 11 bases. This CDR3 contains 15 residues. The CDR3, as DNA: TGTGCCAGCAGCTTCTTCAGGGAAGCTGGAAACACCATATATTTT. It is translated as CASSFFREAGNTIYF.

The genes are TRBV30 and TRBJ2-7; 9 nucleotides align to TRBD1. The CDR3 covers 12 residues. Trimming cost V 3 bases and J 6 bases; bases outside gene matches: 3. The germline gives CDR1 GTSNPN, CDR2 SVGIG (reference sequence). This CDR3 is CAWSPDRGEQYF. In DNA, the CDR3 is TGTGCCTGGAGCCCGGACAGGGGCGAGCAGTACTTC.

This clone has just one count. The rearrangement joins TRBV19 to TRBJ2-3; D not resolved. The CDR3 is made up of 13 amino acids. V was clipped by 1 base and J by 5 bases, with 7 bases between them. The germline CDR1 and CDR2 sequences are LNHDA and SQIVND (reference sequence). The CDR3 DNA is TGTGCCAGTAGTATAGGAGGCAGAGATACGCAGTATTTT. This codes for CASSIGGRDTQYF.

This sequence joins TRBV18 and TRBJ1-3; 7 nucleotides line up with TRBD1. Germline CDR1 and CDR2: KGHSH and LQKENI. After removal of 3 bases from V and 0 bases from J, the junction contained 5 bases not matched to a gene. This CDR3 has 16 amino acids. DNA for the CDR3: TGTGCCAGCTCACCGTTTGACAGGGACTCTGGAAACACCATATATTTT. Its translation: CASSPFDRDSGNTIYF. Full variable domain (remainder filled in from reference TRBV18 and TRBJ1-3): NAGVMQNPRHLVRRRGQEARLRCSPMKGHSHVYWYRQLPEEGLKFMVYLQKENIIDESGMPKERFSAEFPKEGPSILRIQQVVRGDSAAYFCASSPFDRDSGNTIYFGEGSWLTVV.

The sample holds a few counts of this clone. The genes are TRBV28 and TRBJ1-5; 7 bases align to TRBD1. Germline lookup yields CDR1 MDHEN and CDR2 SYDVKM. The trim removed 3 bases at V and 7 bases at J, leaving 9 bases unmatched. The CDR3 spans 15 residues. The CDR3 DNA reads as TGTGCCAGCAGTTTTCAACAGGGGATGGGACAGCCCCAGCATTTT. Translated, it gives CASSFQQGMGQPQHF.

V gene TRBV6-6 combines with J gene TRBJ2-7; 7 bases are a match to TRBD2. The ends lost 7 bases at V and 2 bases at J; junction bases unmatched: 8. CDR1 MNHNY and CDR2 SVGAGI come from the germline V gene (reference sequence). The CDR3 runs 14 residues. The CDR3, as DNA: TGTGCCAGCAAACGGCTAGCGGCAGCCTACGAGCAGTACTTC. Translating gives CASKRLAAAYEQYF.

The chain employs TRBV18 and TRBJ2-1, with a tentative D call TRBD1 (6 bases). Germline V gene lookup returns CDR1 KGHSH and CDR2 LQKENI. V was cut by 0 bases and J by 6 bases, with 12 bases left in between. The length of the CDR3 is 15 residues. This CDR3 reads CASSPPNLGGNEQFF. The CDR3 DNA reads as TGTGCCAGCTCACCACCGAATCTAGGGGGCAATGAGCAGTTCTTC.

The CDR3 bases are TGTGCCAGCAAATCCGGGGGGAGTAGCACCTACGAGCAGTACTTC. Translated, it gives CASKSGGSSTYEQYF. The rearrangement joins TRBV5-4 to TRBJ2-7, with TRBD2 matching over 7 bases. This CDR3 region has 15 residues. V dropped 6 bases and J dropped 2; count of bases not matched to a gene: 11. Germline V gives CDR1 SGHNT, CDR2 YYREEE (reference sequence).

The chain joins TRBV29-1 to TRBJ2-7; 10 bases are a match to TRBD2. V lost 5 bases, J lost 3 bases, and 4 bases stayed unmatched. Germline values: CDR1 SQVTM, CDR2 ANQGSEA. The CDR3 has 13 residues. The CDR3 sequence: CSVWASGSYEQYF. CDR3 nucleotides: TGCAGCGTTTGGGCTAGCGGGAGCTACGAGCAGTACTTC.

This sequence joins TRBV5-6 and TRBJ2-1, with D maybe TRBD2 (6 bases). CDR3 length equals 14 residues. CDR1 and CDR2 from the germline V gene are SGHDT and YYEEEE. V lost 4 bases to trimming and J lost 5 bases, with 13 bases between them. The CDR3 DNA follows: TGTGCCAGCAGCAACCGGGACTTCGACAATGAGCAGTTCTTC. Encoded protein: CASSNRDFDNEQFF.

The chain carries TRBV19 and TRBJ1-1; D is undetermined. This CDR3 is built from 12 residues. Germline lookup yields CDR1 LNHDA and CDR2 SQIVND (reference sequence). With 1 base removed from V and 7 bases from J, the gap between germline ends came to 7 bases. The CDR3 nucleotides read TGTGCCAGTAGTATAGGCAGGCTTGAAGCTTTCTTT. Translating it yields CASSIGRLEAFF.

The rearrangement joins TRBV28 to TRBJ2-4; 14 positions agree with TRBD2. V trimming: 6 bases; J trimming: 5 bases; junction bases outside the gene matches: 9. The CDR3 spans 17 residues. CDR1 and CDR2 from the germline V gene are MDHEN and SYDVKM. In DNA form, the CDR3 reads TGTGCCAGCAGGGGACTAGCGGGAGTATGGGCTGAAAACATTCAGTACTTC. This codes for CASRGLAGVWAENIQYF.